Listed below are T cell receptor beta chains from one sample, sequenced in a study of blood T cell repertoires in COVID-19. Clones were read by immunoSEQ multiplex PCR, and TCRdb kept only the in-frame ones, dropping some. The data show about 160,000 clones, with 90% to 95% seen just once and 3.5% to 5% held by the top ten. Sequenced material: peripheral blood. These receptors were taken from a woman aged 50 to 60 with acute or convalescent COVID-19. Each CDR3 is given with its conserved first and last residue. D genes are given only for firm matches. Part of the rows lack a size; the others show once, few, many or a class for expanded clones.

CDR3 length: 16
V gene: TRBV13
clone size: -
D gene: TRBD1
J gene: TRBJ2-3
CDR3 DNA: TGTGCCAGCAGCTTAGAAGGGGGCGCCGGGACAGATACGCAGTATTTT
CDR3 protein: CASSLEGGAGTDTQYF

CDR3 length: 15
V gene: TRBV28
clone size: -
D gene: TRBD2
J gene: TRBJ2-5
CDR3 DNA: TGTGCCAGCAGTCGGTCGGGGGGGCCCCAAGAGACCCAGTACTTC
CDR3 protein: CASSRSGGPQETQYF

CDR3 length: 13
V gene: TRBV3-1/TRBV3-2
clone size: -
D gene: -
J gene: TRBJ1-2
CDR3 DNA: TGTGCCAGCAGCCTCGGGTCCCCCTATGGCTACACCTTC
CDR3 protein: CASSLGSPYGYTF

CDR3 length: 13
V gene: TRBV6-5
clone size: -
D gene: -
J gene: TRBJ1-3
CDR3 DNA: TGTGCCAGCAGTTACCAGCGGGGGGACACCATATATTTT
CDR3 protein: CASSYQRGDTIYF

CDR3 length: 14
V gene: TRBV9
clone size: -
D gene: -
J gene: TRBJ2-2
CDR3 DNA: TGTGCCAGCAGGAGGCAGGGGAACACCGGGGAGCTGTTTTTT
CDR3 protein: CASRRQGNTGELFF

CDR3 length: 11
V gene: TRBV6-5
clone size: -
D gene: -
J gene: TRBJ2-3
CDR3 DNA: TGTGCCACGCGCAGCACAGATACGCAGTATTTT
CDR3 protein: CATRSTDTQYF

CDR3 length: 11
V gene: TRBV6-5
clone size: -
D gene: -
J gene: TRBJ1-2
CDR3 DNA: TGTGCCGCGGGGGGTTTAGACGGCTACACCTTC
CDR3 protein: CAAGGLDGYTF

CDR3 length: 12
V gene: TRBV27
clone size: -
D gene: -
J gene: TRBJ2-7
CDR3 DNA: TGTGCCAGCAGTTTGTTCAGGGACGAGCAGTACTTC
CDR3 protein: CASSLFRDEQYF

CDR3 length: 15
V gene: TRBV13
clone size: once
D gene: -
J gene: TRBJ2-7
CDR3 DNA: TGTGCCAGCAGCTTAGGACTCGGCCGGGTATACGAGCAGTACTTC
CDR3 protein: CASSLGLGRVYEQYF

CDR3 length: 15
V gene: TRBV2
clone size: -
D gene: TRBD1
J gene: TRBJ1-6
CDR3 DNA: TGTGCCAGCAGCCCATGGACAGGGGGAAATTCACCCCTCCACTTT
CDR3 protein: CASSPWTGGNSPLHF

CDR3 length: 18
V gene: TRBV24-1
clone size: -
D gene: TRBD2
J gene: TRBJ2-6
CDR3 DNA: TGTGCCACCAGTGATTTCGGGGGGGGCTCCTCTGGGGCCAACGTCCTGACTTTC
CDR3 protein: CATSDFGGGSSGANVLTF

CDR3 length: 16
V gene: TRBV10-3
clone size: -
D gene: TRBD1
J gene: TRBJ2-2
CDR3 DNA: TGTGCCATCAGTACAACCGGGACAGTCTCCACCGGGGAGCTGTTTTTT
CDR3 protein: CAISTTGTVSTGELFF

CDR3 length: 14
V gene: TRBV18
clone size: once
D gene: TRBD1
J gene: TRBJ1-5
CDR3 DNA: TGTGCCAGCTCAAATGACAGGGGGAATCAGCCCCAGCATTTT
CDR3 protein: CASSNDRGNQPQHF

CDR3 length: 18
V gene: TRBV7-3
clone size: -
D gene: TRBD2
J gene: TRBJ2-5
CDR3 DNA: TGTGCCAGCAGCCCAGGAGCGGGATTCGGTCGGTACCAAGAGACCCAGTACTTC
CDR3 protein: CASSPGAGFGRYQETQYF

CDR3 length: 16
V gene: TRBV2
clone size: -
D gene: -
J gene: TRBJ1-1
CDR3 DNA: TGTGCCAGCAGTGTCCTGGGCCACGGGATGAACACTGAAGCTTTCTTT
CDR3 protein: CASSVLGHGMNTEAFF

CDR3 length: 15
V gene: TRBV5-4
clone size: once
D gene: TRBD2
J gene: TRBJ2-5
CDR3 DNA: TGTGCCAGCAGCCCGACCTCCCTACTAGCGGAGACCCAGTACTTC
CDR3 protein: CASSPTSLLAETQYF

CDR3 length: 16
V gene: TRBV19
clone size: -
D gene: TRBD1
J gene: TRBJ2-2
CDR3 DNA: TGTGCCAGTAGTATGCACAGGGGGTACGATACCGGGGAGCTGTTTTTT
CDR3 protein: CASSMHRGYDTGELFF

CDR3 length: 14
V gene: TRBV24-1
clone size: -
D gene: -
J gene: TRBJ1-1
CDR3 DNA: TGTGCCACCAGTGCCGGGGGGTTGAACACTGAAGCTTTCTTT
CDR3 protein: CATSAGGLNTEAFF

CDR3 length: 16
V gene: TRBV28
clone size: -
D gene: -
J gene: TRBJ2-3
CDR3 DNA: TGTGCCAGCAGTTTTCCCCCCCGGCGGAGGACAGATACGCAGTATTTT
CDR3 protein: CASSFPPRRRTDTQYF

CDR3 length: 13
V gene: TRBV23-1
clone size: -
D gene: -
J gene: TRBJ1-6
CDR3 DNA: TGCGCCAGGAAGTACAGGGATAGGTCACCCCTCCACTTT
CDR3 protein: CARKYRDRSPLHF